The 22 T cell receptor beta chains below come from one sample, sequenced in a study of technical replicates of blood from a handful of donors. The assay was immunoSEQ multiplex PCR, and TCRdb's table has in-frame clones only and misses some. The data contain around 92,000 clones, more than 90% of them singletons. Material: T cells isolated from PBMCs. These receptors were taken from a human donor in good health.

The rearrangement links TRBV7-9 to TRBJ1-1, with 7 bases identical to TRBD1. This CDR3 region has 14 residues. In germline, CDR1 is SEHNR, CDR2 FQNEAQ (reference sequence). J gave up 0 bases and V 7 bases, and 5 bases lay outside the gene matches. Written as DNA, the CDR3 is TGTGCCAGCAAAACAGGGGACGTGAACACTGAAGCTTTCTTT. Translated: CASKTGDVNTEAFF.

This clone was seen a handful of times. V and J are TRBV4-1 and TRBJ1-5, with D possibly matching TRBD1 (5 bases). Germline loops: CDR1 MGHRA, CDR2 YSYEKL. Trimming took 0 bases from V and 5 from J, leaving 14 bases between them. CDR3 length: 16 residues. The DNA of the CDR3 is TGCGCCAGCAGCCAAGATATTGGTGGAGGGGATCAGCCCCAGCATTTT. This sequence encodes CASSQDIGGGDQPQHF.

This chain connects TRBV15 to TRBJ1-2; D might be TRBD1 (6 bases). The V end lost 2 bases, the J end lost 6 bases, and 13 bases lay between the germline ends. CDR1 is LNHNV, CDR2 YYDKDF, per germline (reference sequence). The CDR3 extends over 14 amino acids. For the CDR3, the DNA is TGTGCCACCAGCAGACCGGGTAGGGACAATGGCTACACCTTC. Encoded protein: CATSRPGRDNGYTF.

This rearrangement joins TRBV18 to TRBJ2-1; 9 bases line up with TRBD2. The CDR3 loop spans 18 amino acids. In germline, CDR1 is KGHSH, CDR2 LQKENI. The V and J ends lost 3 bases and 7 bases, in that order; junction bases with no gene match: 16. The CDR3 loop reads CASSPDRLAGGPYNEQFF. CDR3 coding DNA: TGTGCCAGCTCACCCGACCGTTTGGCGGGAGGGCCGTATAATGAGCAGTTCTTC.

The chain employs TRBV7-6 and TRBJ2-1; no definite D call. V lost 0 bases and J 0 bases, leaving 12 bases between the germline ends. The CDR3 is 17 residues long. Germline CDR1 and CDR2: SGHVS and FNYEAQ. CDR3 sequence (DNA): TGTGCCAGCAGCTTAGCCGCCTCATCGAGCTCCTACAATGAGCAGTTCTTC. It is translated as CASSLAASSSSYNEQFF.

This sequence joins TRBV20-1 and TRBJ2-3; D is unclear. Per the germline V gene, CDR1 is DFQATT and CDR2 is SNEGSKA (reference sequence). The length of the CDR3 is 11 residues. V was cut by 6 bases and J by 2 bases, with 6 bases left in between. The CDR3 here is CSADNTDTQYF. The CDR3 nucleotides are TGCAGTGCAGACAACACAGATACGCAGTATTTT.

The V and J genes are TRBV2 and TRBJ1-5, with a tentative D call TRBD1 (6 bases). The V and J ends lost 2 bases and 0 bases respectively, with 14 bases between them. Germline CDR1 and CDR2: SNHLY and FYNNEI. This CDR3 comprises 17 residues. In DNA form, the CDR3 reads TGTGCCAGCAGTGAACTGGCAGGGGCAGGTAGCAATCAGCCCCAGCATTTT. Amino acid sequence: CASSELAGAGSNQPQHF.

The V gene is TRBV2, the J gene TRBJ1-5; 11 bases line up with TRBD1. CDR1 and CDR2 from the germline V gene are SNHLY and FYNNEI. Trimming removed 6 bases from V and 4 bases from J; junction bases left unmatched: 5. The CDR3 runs to 15 residues. The CDR3 region is CASRVGTGGNQPQHF. The CDR3 DNA is TGTGCCAGCAGAGTTGGGACAGGGGGAAATCAGCCCCAGCATTTT. Based on the CDR3 plus reference TRBV2 and TRBJ1-5, the full variable domain is EPEVTQTPSHQVTQMGQEVILRCVPISNHLYFYWYRQILGQKVEFLVSFYNNEISEKSEIFDDQFSVERPDGSNFTLKIRSTKLEDSAMYFCASRVGTGGNQPQHFGDGTRLSIL.

The V and J genes are TRBV7-6 and TRBJ1-2; D remains unclear. Germline CDR1 reads SGHVS; CDR2 reads FNYEAQ. V shed 2 bases and J shed 2 bases, with 12 bases lying between them. This CDR3 has 15 amino acids. This chain's CDR3 is CASSLNPGENYGYTF. CDR3 coding DNA: TGTGCCAGCAGCTTAAACCCCGGGGAAAACTATGGCTACACCTTC.

The rearrangement uses TRBV9 and TRBJ2-5, with D maybe TRBD2 (6 bases). Looked up from germline, CDR1 is SGDLS and CDR2 is YYNGEE. V was cut by 4 bases and J by 3 bases, with 16 bases left in between. This CDR3 region has 15 residues. In DNA, the CDR3 is TGTGCCAGCAGCCCTACCTCATTAGCGGAAGAGACCCAGTACTTC. Translating gives CASSPTSLAEETQYF.

This rearrangement joins TRBV7-2 to TRBJ1-2; 10 bases match TRBD1. Losses at the gene ends were 2 bases for V and 4 bases for J; bases not matched to a gene: 13. The CDR3 runs to 18 residues. Germline lookup yields CDR1 SGHTA and CDR2 FQGNSA. CDR3 sequence (DNA): TGTGCCAGCAGCTTAAGCCACTTACCGGGACAGGGGACCTATGGCTACACCTTC. Its protein is CASSLSHLPGQGTYGYTF. Full variable domain (rest looked up from reference TRBV7-2 and TRBJ1-2): GAGVSQSPSNKVTEKGKDVELRCDPISGHTALYWYRQSLGQGLEFLIYFQGNSAPDKSGLPSDRFSAERTGGSVSTLTIQRTQQEDSAVYLCASSLSHLPGQGTYGYTFGSGTRLTVV.

DNA of the CDR3: TGTGCCAGCAGCCAAGCAGGGGTCCTGGCCTACACCTTC. This encodes CASSQAGVLAYTF. The chain joins TRBV4-2 to TRBJ1-2; possible D gene TRBD1, 6 bases. This CDR3 has 13 amino acids. Trimming shortened V by 1 base and J by 10 bases, and 13 bases separated the two germline ends. Germline assignment: CDR1 LGHNA and CDR2 YNFKEQ.

This rearrangement joins TRBV19 to TRBJ2-3; the D gene is possibly TRBD1 (5 bases). The V end lost 1 base, the J end lost 10 bases, and 15 bases lay between the germline ends. This CDR3 has 14 residues. The V gene's germline CDR1 is LNHDA and CDR2 SQIVND (reference sequence). The CDR3 loop reads CASSIGTPEGAQYF. The CDR3 DNA is TGTGCCAGTAGTATAGGAACACCCGAAGGGGCGCAGTATTTT.

The V and J genes are TRBV4-1 and TRBJ1-2; TRBD1 agrees at 11 bases. The CDR3 runs 16 residues. The germline CDR1 and CDR2 sequences are MGHRA and YSYEKL. The ends lost 1 base at V and 4 bases at J; junction bases unmatched: 5. CDR3 nucleotide sequence: TGCGCCAGCAGCCAAGGGACAGGGGGCGCGGGCTATGGCTACACCTTC. This codes for CASSQGTGGAGYGYTF.

The J gene is TRBJ2-5, the V gene TRBV29-1; D is unresolved. Germline assignment: CDR1 SQVTM and CDR2 ANQGSEA. V was shortened by 4 bases and J by 5 bases, with 17 bases between the two germline ends. The CDR3 is made up of 14 amino acids. The DNA of the CDR3 is TGCAGCGTTGCCGATCTTCGGTTGAGGGAGACCCAGTACTTC. It is translated as CSVADLRLRETQYF.

With respect to this clone: At one of its ends the junction is not consistent with the germline gene, which may arise from a read error. This chain links TRBV4-2 with TRBJ2-3; maybe TRBD2 (6 bases). Germline CDR1 is LGHNA and CDR2 is YNFKEQ. CDR3 length equals 17 residues. The CDR3 spells CAGSQELSGVSTDTQYF. As DNA, the CDR3 is TGTGCCGGCAGCCAAGAATTATCGGGGGTTAGCACAGATACGCAGTATTTT.

The rearrangement uses TRBV11-2 and TRBJ1-4; 8 nucleotides line up with TRBD1. CDR1 and CDR2 from the germline V gene are SGHAT and FQNNGV. Losses at the gene ends were 5 bases for V and 4 bases for J; bases not matched to a gene: 3. CDR3 size: 14 residues. DNA for the CDR3: TGTGCCAGCAGCCCGGACAGGGTTAATGAAAAACTGTTTTTT. It translates to CASSPDRVNEKLFF.

This sequence joins TRBV28 and TRBJ2-6, with a weak D call TRBD1 (6 bases). Germline V gene sequence: CDR1 MDHEN, CDR2 SYDVKM. The CDR3 extends over 16 amino acids. The germline V and J ends were trimmed by 5 bases and 2 bases, with 13 bases remaining between them. In DNA, the CDR3 is TGTGCCAGCAGTGGGACAAGCTCCACTGGGGCCAACGTCCTGACTTTC. It is translated as CASSGTSSTGANVLTF.

CDR3 residues: CASSFQVRETQYF. CDR3 sequence (DNA): TGCGCCAGCAGCTTCCAGGTCCGGGAGACCCAGTACTTC. This chain links TRBV5-1 with TRBJ2-5; the D is unclear. Germline V lookup: CDR1 SGHRS, CDR2 YFSETQ. The V and J ends lost 2 bases and 5 bases respectively, with 10 bases between them. This CDR3 spans 13 amino acids.

The V and J genes are TRBV5-5 and TRBJ2-2, with a possible D match to TRBD2 (6 bases). Between the trimmed V and J ends, which lost 4 bases and 2 bases, there was a span of 18 bases. Germline V CDR1 and CDR2: SGHKS, YYEKEE (reference sequence). The CDR3 length is 17 residues. CDR3 residues: CASSAPPGLANTGELFF. The CDR3 nucleotides read TGTGCCAGCAGCGCACCCCCGGGACTCGCCAACACCGGGGAGCTGTTTTTT. Filled out from reference TRBV5-5 and TRBJ2-2, the complete variable domain reads DAGVTQSPTHLIKTRGQQVTLRCSPISGHKSVSWYQQVLGQGPQFIFQYYEKEERGRGNFPDRFSARQFPNYSSELNVNALLLGDSALYLCASSAPPGLANTGELFFGEGSRLTVL.

The rearrangement joins TRBV6-1 to TRBJ1-2; D is unclear. V lost 6 bases and J 7 bases, leaving 18 bases between the germline ends. The CDR3 consists of 14 residues. The germline V gene has CDR1 MNHNS and CDR2 SASEGT. The CDR3 DNA sequence: TGTGCCAGCAGAGAGTACGGAGCCCCATTTGGCTACACCTTC. Encoded protein: CASREYGAPFGYTF.

The chain employs TRBV5-4 and TRBJ2-3; 8 bases fit TRBD2. The CDR3 spans 15 residues. Trimming cost V 1 base and J 4 bases; bases outside gene matches: 5. Germline lookup yields CDR1 SGHNT and CDR2 YYREEE (reference sequence). The DNA for the CDR3 is TGTGCCAGCAGCTTGAAAAGCGGGAGCGCAGATACGCAGTATTTT. Translating gives CASSLKSGSADTQYF.